Listed below are T cell receptor beta chains from one sample, sequenced in a study of cytomegalovirus exposure and HLA in healthy donors. Data came from immunoSEQ multiplex PCR; TCRdb stores just in-frame clones and leaves some out. The sample carries approximately 160,000 clones, approximately 84% recorded once. Input material: PBMCs. The receptors stem from a man aged 18 to 35 in good health and CMV-seronegative. Both conserved end residues are part of each CDR3. The order of the fields is V gene, D gene, J gene, clone size, CDR3 protein, CDR3 DNA. The D gene is left open where the match is weak. Clone size is shown for a subset of rows, as once, few, many or a class of expanded clone.

>TRBV4-1|-|TRBJ1-6|-
CASSQAPSPLHF
TGCGCCAGCAGCCAAGCTCCCTCACCCCTCCACTTT
>TRBV5-4|-|TRBJ1-2|-
CASSLKQGTGYGYTF
TGTGCCAGCAGCTTAAAACAGGGAACTGGCTATGGCTACACCTTC
>TRBV9|TRBD1|TRBJ2-5|-
CASSAKTGGSETQYF
TGTGCCAGCAGCGCCAAGACAGGGGGCTCGGAGACCCAGTACTTC
>TRBV6-4|TRBD2|TRBJ2-3|-
CASSDSASGGSTDTQYF
TGTGCCAGCAGTGACTCAGCTAGCGGGGGAAGCACAGATACGCAGTATTTT
>TRBV19|-|TRBJ1-5|-
CASSEWGPGRNQPQHF
TGTGCCAGTAGCGAGTGGGGCCCCGGGCGCAATCAGCCCCAGCATTTT
>TRBV18|-|TRBJ1-1|-
CASSPPGGLNTEAFF
TGTGCCAGCTCACCACCTGGAGGGTTGAACACTGAAGCTTTCTTT
>TRBV27|-|TRBJ1-5|-
CATAPTNQPQHF
TGTGCCACCGCGCCGACTAATCAGCCCCAGCATTTT
>TRBV6-5|TRBD1|TRBJ2-5|-
CASSYVGQGWTQYF
TGTGCCAGCAGTTACGTGGGACAGGGGTGGACCCAGTACTTC
>TRBV28|-|TRBJ2-3|-
CASSSAHRTQYF
TGTGCCAGCAGTTCCGCACACCGTACGCAGTATTTT
>TRBV28|-|TRBJ2-7|many
CASSSIYEQYF
TGTGCCAGCAGTTCTATTTACGAGCAGTACTTC
>TRBV28|-|TRBJ2-2|once
CASSLSENTGELFF
TGTGCCAGCAGTCTCAGCGAGAACACCGGGGAGCTGTTTTTT
>TRBV6-4|TRBD2|TRBJ2-1|-
CASSDSRTSGREQFF
TGTGCCAGCAGTGACTCTCGGACTAGCGGCCGAGAGCAGTTCTTC
>TRBV27|-|TRBJ2-7|-
CASSSDSSEQYF
TGTGCCAGCAGTTCGGACAGCTCCGAGCAGTACTTC
>TRBV7-2|-|TRBJ1-2|many
CASSRGPTASRGYTF
TGTGCCAGCAGCCGTGGCCCGACAGCCTCGAGAGGCTACACCTTC
>TRBV25-1|-|TRBJ2-6|-
CASSAEGGRTSGANVLTF
TGTGCCAGCAGTGCAGAGGGCGGACGTACCTCTGGGGCCAACGTCCTGACTTTC
>TRBV2|TRBD2|TRBJ2-1|-
CASNLAGGLNEQFF
TGTGCCAGTAATCTAGCGGGGGGGTTGAATGAGCAGTTCTTC
>TRBV18|-|TRBJ2-7|-
CASSREDSYEQYF
TGTGCCAGCTCACGGGAGGACTCCTACGAGCAGTACTTC
>TRBV9|TRBD2|TRBJ2-3|-
CASSVDGLAGVKDTQYF
TGTGCCAGCAGCGTAGATGGACTAGCGGGGGTTAAAGATACGCAGTATTTT
>TRBV27|-|TRBJ1-5|-
CASSSRGRFQPQHF
TGTGCCAGCAGTTCGCGGGGGCGCTTTCAGCCCCAGCATTTT
>TRBV11-2|-|TRBJ2-5|few
CASSSKGETQYF
TGTGCCAGCAGCTCGAAGGGGGAGACCCAGTACTTC
>TRBV9|TRBD2|TRBJ2-1|-
CASSKTSGSHNEQFF
TGTGCCAGCAGCAAGACTAGCGGGAGTCACAATGAGCAGTTCTTC
>TRBV14|TRBD1|TRBJ2-7|-
CASSLTGSSYEQYF
TGTGCCAGCAGCCTGACAGGGTCCTCCTACGAGCAGTACTTC
>TRBV10-2|-|TRBJ2-7|few
CASSPEWRLSYEQYF
TGCGCCAGCAGTCCCGAATGGCGGCTCTCCTACGAGCAGTACTTC
>TRBV7-9|-|TRBJ1-2|-
CASSALEGSGYTF
TGTGCCAGCAGCGCCTTGGAAGGGAGCGGCTACACCTTC
>TRBV12-5|TRBD1|TRBJ2-5|-
CASCRGDRGVEETQYF
TGTGCTAGTTGCAGGGGGGACAGGGGTGTCGAAGAGACCCAGTACTTC
>TRBV7-9|TRBD1|TRBJ2-7|-
CASSSRSGTVSSYEQYF
TGTGCCAGCAGCTCCCGCTCCGGGACAGTGAGCTCCTACGAGCAGTACTTC
>TRBV29-1|TRBD2|TRBJ2-7|-
CSVVKREGPGYEQYF
TGCAGCGTTGTTAAGCGGGAGGGCCCAGGGTACGAGCAGTACTTC
>TRBV5-1|-|TRBJ2-7|-
CASSLSASEIYEQYF
TGCGCCAGCAGCTTGAGCGCTAGTGAAATCTACGAGCAGTACTTC
>TRBV7-8|TRBD1|TRBJ1-1|once
CASSPTGQESREAFF
TGTGCCAGCAGCCCGACGGGACAGGAGAGTAGGGAAGCTTTCTTT
>TRBV6-5|-|TRBJ1-3|few
CASSYSESHSGNTIYF
TGTGCCAGCAGTTACTCTGAAAGCCACTCTGGAAACACCATATATTTT
>TRBV18|TRBD2|TRBJ2-5|-
CASSRLAGGHETQYF
TGTGCCAGCTCGCGACTAGCGGGGGGGCACGAGACCCAGTACTTC
>TRBV19|-|TRBJ1-5|-
CASRTQGFVQPQHF
TGTGCCAGTAGAACACAGGGTTTTGTACAGCCCCAGCATTTT
>TRBV9|-|TRBJ2-7|-
CASSAASSYEQYF
TGTGCCAGCAGCGCCGCTAGCTCCTACGAGCAGTACTTC
>TRBV12-5|-|TRBJ1-6|once
CASGSHRDSPLHF
TGTGCTAGTGGTTCCCACAGGGACTCACCCCTCCACTTT
>TRBV27|TRBD2|TRBJ2-1|-
CASTLSGSSYNEQFF
TGTGCCAGCACCCTTAGCGGGAGCTCCTACAATGAGCAGTTCTTC
>TRBV9|TRBD2|TRBJ2-5|-
CASSFSGRAGETQYF
TGTGCCAGCAGCTTTAGCGGGAGAGCGGGGGAGACCCAGTACTTC
>TRBV6-5|TRBD1|TRBJ1-1|-
CASSSMTGSAFF
TGTGCCAGCAGTTCTATGACAGGGTCGGCTTTCTTT